This TCR beta chain was identified during a study of somatic mutations in cytotoxic T cells in rheumatoid arthritis (dated by TCRdb to the late 2010s). Regarding the research as a whole: Patient peripheral blood (around 30 ml EDTA) was drawn right after diagnosis and before any treatment started. Some V beta antibody-stained T-cell populations were flow-sorted on a FACSAria II or Sony SH800 at nearly 100% purity, and sorted V beta1+ cells also underwent TCRB sequencing. The study asked whether expanded CD8+ T-cell clones in newly diagnosed, untreated rheumatoid arthritis carry somatic mutations, and used TCRB deep sequencing to characterize clonality. TCRB deep sequencing was performed for more than 50 rheumatoid arthritis patients and around 20 healthy controls. Patients and controls did not essentially differ in median age, which was nearly identical between the groups. What the authors observed across the whole study: The expanded CD8+ clones had unknown antigen targets, and not appearing in virus-specific databases did not rule out that they were virus-specific. CD8+ T-cell clonality in rheumatoid arthritis patients was not significantly different from that in age-matched healthy controls. Several identical CD8+ TCRB sequences were found in both blood and synovial fluid, and in about an eighth of the 65 patients the largest CD8+ clone exceeded 20% of CD8+ cells. The slight underrepresentation of TRBV07 in patients was not corrected for multiple comparisons. An increase of CD8+ clonality with age was seen in patients (Spearman r ~ 0.49) but not in healthy controls.

Sequencing of TCRB CDR3 was done on genomic DNA with the immunoSEQ assay. The paper's processing steps were these. Published virus-specific TCRB sequences were compared with patient CD8+ clones larger than 1%, and only a few matches were found. Only productive TCRB rearrangements were included in the analyses. Clonality was calculated as a Shannon entropy-based productive clonality index, and a clone was defined by a unique TCRB CDR3 sequence. To calculate repertoire overlap between two samples, the template counts of each clone were considered relative to each sample's total templates. V-gene usage measured by flow cytometry correlated with TCRB sequencing V-gene usage, with a Spearman r of 0.6 to 0.65. In its TCRdb copy, this immuneACCESS table keeps in-frame sequences only and misses some clones. Where compared with another copy, unresolved V genes explain less than half of these, and the others have no known cause. From that table come the V and J calls and clone size; the DNA was used to work out D and trimming. This sample lists more than 12,000 clones; about 90% were detected once. The ten most abundant clones make up around 17% of the sample.

CD4+ and CD8+ cells were isolated by positive magnetic bead selection on an AutoMACS, and purity was checked by flow cytometry. Isolation of peripheral blood mononuclear cells was done through Ficoll-Paque PLUS density gradient separation. Nucleospin Tissue or Tissue XS kits were used to extract DNA from CD4-enriched, CD8-enriched or PBMC samples, and a Qubit 2.0 fluorometer was used for quantification. About this clone: Its target antigen remains unknown. No base quality information exists; no much larger clone differs at one position.

CDR1 and CDR2 are read off the germline V gene as SGHRS and YFSETQ. The junction carries 13 bases between V and J, which are trimmed by 4 bases and 5 bases respectively. The CDR3 has 13 amino acids, counting the end cysteine and phenylalanine. Of all the DNA, just the CDR3 is kept, 39 bases in frame from base 1. Material for sequencing was CD4+ T cells sorted from blood. This receptor chain uses TRBV5-1 and TRBJ2-7; confidence is insufficient to name the D gene. The TCR was taken from a man between 70 and 80 years old with rheumatoid arthritis. Here the CDR3 is given as CASSVQKENEQYF. The DNA sequence is TGCGCCAGCAGCGTACAAAAGGAGAACGAGCAGTACTTC. The reference TRBV5-1 and TRBJ2-7 proteins fill in what lies around the CDR3, so the full variable domain reads KAGVTQTPRYLIKTRGQQVTLSCSPISGHRSVSWYQQTPGQGLQFLFEYFSETQRNKGNFPGRFSGRQFSNSRSEMNVSTLELGDSALYLCASSVQKENEQYFGPGTRLTVT.